These 24 T cell receptor beta chains were all obtained from the same sample, sequenced in a study of blood T cells in healthy people across ages. A second about 7 to 11 cycle PCR used barcoded and J-beta primers. TCRdb re-called the 5' RACE reads through MiXCR, storing one row per CDR3 protein. This table has hundreds of thousands of distinct CDR3 sequences, approximately 59% appearing once. Sequencing was carried out using blood. The receptors come from a man aged 60 to 69 in good health.

The rearrangement uses TRBV28 and TRBJ2-1; D is undetermined. TRBJ2-7 matches the DNA end more closely, so the J call is doubtful. CDR1 and CDR2 from the germline V gene are MDHEN and SYDVKM. The CDR3 contains 15 residues. The CDR3 coding sequence is TGTGCCAGCAGTCCGACACCGAGCTCCTACAATGAGCAGTACTTC. It is translated as CASSPTPSSYNEQYF.

The table lists this clonotype with a few counts. The CDR3 DNA reads TGTGCCAGCAGCCCCCGCGGACAGGGTGGGGACATTCAGTACTTC. Residues: CASSPRGQGGDIQYF. The J gene is TRBJ2-4, the V gene TRBV7-2; 8 bases match TRBD1. Trimming took 5 bases from V and 8 from J; bases not matched to a gene: 11. The CDR3 consists of 15 residues. Germline-derived CDR1 and CDR2 are SGHTA and FQGNSA.

This rearrangement joins TRBV5-6 to TRBJ2-3; 8 bases align to TRBD1. The CDR3 extends over 14 amino acids. Germline CDR1 reads SGHDT; CDR2 reads YYEEEE. J gave up 8 bases and V 3 bases, and 8 bases lay outside the gene matches. CDR3 sequence (DNA): TGTGCCAGCAGCTCGGACAGGGTAAAGGCTACGCAGTATTTT. It codes for CASSSDRVKATQYF.

This chain uses TRBV7-8 with TRBJ2-7, with D uncertain. The CDR3 consists of 11 residues. V was pared by 5 bases and J by 9 bases, with 11 bases between. The germline V gene has CDR1 SGHVS and CDR2 FQNEAQ. The CDR3 DNA is TGTGCCAGCAGCGACAAGTCCGCGCAGTACTTC. This gives the protein CASSDKSAQYF.

The rearrangement joins TRBV27 to TRBJ1-2; tentatively, D is TRBD1 (5 bases). The CDR3 covers 15 residues. Germline V gene data show CDR1 as MNHEY and CDR2 as SMNVEV (reference sequence). Trimming stripped 5 bases from V and 6 bases from J, with 19 bases between. CDR3 region: CASSPRMALGDGYTF. The CDR3 DNA sequence: TGTGCCAGCAGTCCAAGAATGGCCCTGGGGGATGGCTACACCTTC.

This clonotype came up many times. J is TRBJ2-7 and V is TRBV5-4, with D perhaps TRBD1 or TRBD2 (5 bases each). The germline gives CDR1 SGHNT, CDR2 YYREEE (reference sequence). V shed 3 bases and J shed 10 bases, with 17 bases lying between them. The CDR3 is 13 residues long. CDR3 loop: CASSSPGTGTQYF. As DNA, the CDR3 is TGTGCCAGCAGCTCGCCGGGGACGGGAACCCAGTACTTC.

This clonotype has only a few counts. DNA of the CDR3: TGTGCCAGCAGTTACTCCCTAGCGGGGGGGATCTACGAGCAGTACTTC. Protein product: CASSYSLAGGIYEQYF. The gene calls are TRBV6-2 or TRBV6-3 and TRBJ2-4, with 12 bases fitting TRBD2. The J call may be mistaken, given a closer DNA end match to TRBJ2-7. CDR1 is MNHEY, CDR2 SVGEGT, per germline. The CDR3 covers 16 residues.

The J gene is TRBJ2-7, the V gene TRBV4-2; TRBD2 aligns across 8 bases. The length of the CDR3 is 17 residues. The J segment lost 6 bases and the V segment lost 1 base, leaving 14 bases of the junction unmatched. CDR1 LGHNA and CDR2 YNFKEQ come from the germline V gene. The CDR3 coding sequence is TGTGCCAGCAGCCAAGCAGTGGCGGTAGCGGGGTCTGGCGAGCAGTACTTC. Its protein product is CASSQAVAVAGSGEQYF.

Comment on this clonotype: One end of the junction does not line up with germline, which may come from a read error. The V and J genes are TRBV4-2 and TRBJ1-2, with 8 bases fitting TRBD1. The CDR3 is 16 amino acids. In germline, CDR1 is LGHNA, CDR2 YNFKEQ. CDR3 nucleotide sequence: TGTGCCAGCAGCCAAGCGAGACAGGGGCGTAACTATGGCTGCACCTTC. This codes for CASSQARQGRNYGCTF.

The chain combines TRBV19 with TRBJ1-5; D possibly corresponds to TRBD1 (5 bases). Germline CDR1 and CDR2: LNHDA and SQIVND (reference sequence). V was trimmed by 4 bases and J by 9 bases, leaving 16 bases between them. The CDR3 spans 14 residues. The DNA for the CDR3 is TGTGCCAGTAGTAGCCGGGACGCCTCCTGGCCCCAGCATTTT. It yields the protein CASSSRDASWPQHF.

V is TRBV6-2 or TRBV6-3 and J is TRBJ1-2; unclear D gene. The CDR3 length is 13 residues. The V gene lost 5 bases and the J gene lost 3 bases, with 10 bases spanning the gap. Germline V CDR1 and CDR2: MNHEY, SVGEGT. DNA of the CDR3: TGTGCCAGCAGTAACGGACTGTACTATGGCTACACCTTC. Its translation is CASSNGLYYGYTF.

This clonotype has more than one count but fewer than ten. V usage is TRBV10-3 and J usage is TRBJ1-2, with a tentative D call TRBD1 (5 bases). The CDR3 is 12 amino acids. Trimming took off 6 bases at V and 2 bases at J, with 7 bases between the two ends. Germline-derived CDR1 and CDR2 are ENHRY and SYGVKD. The CDR3 DNA is TGTGCCATCAGCGGGGGAAACTATGGCTACACCTTC. It specifies CAISGGNYGYTF.

The chain carries TRBV28 and TRBJ2-3; 8 bases match TRBD1. Trimming removed 5 bases from V and 1 base from J; junction bases left unmatched: 5. The CDR3 loop spans 15 amino acids. CDR1 and CDR2 (germline): MDHEN, SYDVKM. The CDR3 sequence: CASSNDRGRTDTQYF. CDR3 sequence (DNA): TGTGCCAGCAGTAACGACAGGGGCCGCACAGATACGCAGTATTTT.

The V call is TRBV5-1, the J call TRBJ2-3; TRBD2 aligns across 9 bases. In germline, CDR1 is SGHRS, CDR2 YFSETQ. This CDR3 comprises 15 residues. The V segment lost 4 bases and the J segment 3 bases; nucleotides outside the gene matches: 6. The CDR3 sequence is CASSRQRGDTDTQYF. DNA of the CDR3: TGCGCCAGCAGCCGCCAGCGGGGGGATACAGATACGCAGTATTTT.

This clonotype is a singleton in its sample. V is TRBV12-5 and J is TRBJ2-1, with a weak D call TRBD1 (6 bases). Germline V gene data show CDR1 as LGHNT and CDR2 as FRNRAP. The V end was cut by 5 bases, the J end by 0 bases, with 17 bases between. CDR3 length: 17 amino acids. Here the CDR3 DNA reads TGTGCTAGTGGTCAGACACAGGGCCCCCTCTCCTACAATGAGCAGTTCTTC. Encoded protein: CASGQTQGPLSYNEQFF.

This clonotype has more than one count but fewer than ten. V is TRBV21-1 and J is TRBJ1-2; the table's D gene call, TRBD1, was not cross checked with the DNA. TRBV21-1 is described as a pseudogene. The CDR3 totals 16 residues. The CDR3 region has the DNA TGTGCCAGCAGCTCCCGGTTATACAAGACTAACTATGGCTACACCTTC. Translation: CASSSRLYKTNYGYTF.

V gene TRBV28 combines with J gene TRBJ2-5; 13 nucleotides align to TRBD2. Looked up from germline, CDR1 is MDHEN and CDR2 is SYDVKM. The CDR3 sequence is 17 residues long. The V and J ends lost 5 bases and 9 bases, in that order; junction bases with no gene match: 15. CDR3 region: CASSTKSTSGGPSAQYF. The DNA of the CDR3 is TGTGCCAGCAGTACAAAATCGACTAGCGGGGGGCCCAGTGCCCAGTACTTC.

Many counts were recorded for this clonotype. V and J are TRBV10-3 and TRBJ2-7; 10 bases map to TRBD1. CDR1 and CDR2 (germline): ENHRY, SYGVKD. With V trimmed by 4 bases and J by 2 bases, 8 bases remained unmatched. The CDR3 spans 16 residues. CDR3: CAISALWDRGTYEQYF. The CDR3 DNA reads as TGTGCCATCAGTGCATTATGGGACAGGGGTACCTACGAGCAGTACTTC.

This clonotype was seen repeatedly, ten times or more. The chain recombines TRBV20-1 with TRBJ2-5; 13 bases are shared with TRBD2. CDR1 and CDR2 (germline): DFQATT, SNEGSKA (reference sequence). The CDR3 extends over 17 amino acids. Losses at the gene ends were 5 bases for V and 6 bases for J; bases not matched to a gene: 15. As DNA, the CDR3 is TGCAGTGCTGCCCCGACTAGCGGGGGGATCACCAGGCAGACCCAGTACTTC. Translating it yields CSAAPTSGGITRQTQYF.

The chain employs TRBV10-3 and TRBJ2-1; no clear D. With 3 bases removed from V and 9 bases from J, the gap between germline ends came to 9 bases. There are 12 residues in the CDR3. Germline V gene lookup returns CDR1 ENHRY and CDR2 SYGVKD. The CDR3 DNA follows: TGTGCCATCAGTGAAGGTGGGGTTGAGCAGTTCTTC. It codes for CAISEGGVEQFF.

V gene TRBV10-2 combines with J gene TRBJ2-3; 8 nucleotides align to TRBD1. Trimming removed 5 bases from V and 1 base from J; junction bases left unmatched: 5. The CDR3 spans 15 residues. CDR1 WSHSY and CDR2 SAAADI come from the germline V gene. The CDR3 here is CASSISGQGTDTQYF. The CDR3 DNA sequence: TGCGCCAGCAGTATCTCGGGACAGGGCACAGATACGCAGTATTTT.

The V gene is TRBV7-9, the J gene TRBJ2-3; D might be TRBD1 (5 bases). CDR1 is SEHNR and CDR2 is FQNEAQ in the germline V gene (reference sequence). The length of the CDR3 is 16 residues. With 6 bases removed from V and 1 base from J, the gap between germline ends came to 17 bases. The CDR3 region has the DNA TGTGCCAGCAGATATAGGGGCGCCCGGGGCACAGATACGCAGTATTTT. Amino acids: CASRYRGARGTDTQYF.

This clonotype was found a few times. V is TRBV7-2 and J is TRBJ2-3, with 13 bases matching TRBD2. This CDR3 comprises 16 residues. The trim removed 4 bases at V and 1 base at J, leaving 2 bases unmatched. Germline CDR1 reads SGHTA; CDR2 reads FQGNSA. In DNA, the CDR3 is TGTGCCAGCAGCTCCGGGACTAGCGGGGGCACAGATACGCAGTATTTT. It translates to CASSSGTSGGTDTQYF.

The CDR3 loop is CASSLRTGDPSGANVLTF. The CDR3 region has the DNA TGTGCCAGCAGTTTACGGACAGGGGACCCCTCTGGGGCCAACGTCCTGACTTTC. The chain is built from TRBV27 and TRBJ2-6, with TRBD1 identical over 9 bases. The CDR3 consists of 18 residues. V lost 2 bases to trimming and J lost 0 bases; unmatched junction nucleotides: 5. Germline-derived CDR1 and CDR2 are MNHEY and SMNVEV (reference sequence).